A selection of T cell receptor beta chains follows, all from one sample in a study of identical twins. TCRdb redid the calling of the 5' RACE reads with MiXCR, one entry per CDR3 protein. The sample holds 550,000 to 800,000 distinct CDR3 sequences; around 7.4% are singletons and the top ten take around 1.6%. In addition, the sample was reused for a study of yellow fever vaccine responses in identical twins.

The sequenced sample consisted of PBMCs. The source is a woman younger than 30 in good health. CDR3s include the opening cysteine and the closing phenylalanine or tryptophan. Fields, in order: clone size, V gene, J gene, CDR3 length, D gene, CDR3 protein, CDR3 DNA. A D gene is named only where the DNA matches it firmly. Only some rows state a clone size, as once, few, many or a class for expanded clones.

abundance: many
v_gene: TRBV5-1
j_gene: TRBJ2-5
len: 15
d_gene: -
CDR3aa: CASSEFGGSQETQYF
CDR3nt: TGCGCCAGCAGCGAATTCGGCGGGTCCCAAGAGACCCAGTACTTC

abundance: -
v_gene: TRBV7-9
j_gene: TRBJ2-1
len: 12
d_gene: -
CDR3aa: CASSSYNNEQFF
CDR3nt: TGTGCCAGCAGCTCATACAACAATGAGCAGTTCTTC

abundance: many
v_gene: TRBV5-5
j_gene: TRBJ2-1
len: 13
d_gene: -
CDR3aa: CASSLEGDHEQFF
CDR3nt: TGTGCCAGCAGCTTGGAGGGGGACCATGAGCAGTTCTTC

abundance: many
v_gene: TRBV6-5
j_gene: TRBJ2-5
len: 16
d_gene: TRBD1
CDR3aa: CASSFPGGRGQETQYF
CDR3nt: TGTGCCAGCAGTTTTCCAGGGGGCAGGGGACAAGAGACCCAGTACTTC

abundance: -
v_gene: TRBV5-5
j_gene: TRBJ2-1
len: 17
d_gene: TRBD2
CDR3aa: CASSHSGTSGLYNEQFF
CDR3nt: TGTGCCAGCAGCCATTCCGGGACTAGCGGCTTATACAATGAGCAGTTCTTC

abundance: few
v_gene: TRBV27
j_gene: TRBJ2-1
len: 12
d_gene: TRBD1
CDR3aa: CASREDRGEQFF
CDR3nt: TGTGCCAGCAGGGAGGACAGGGGGGAGCAGTTCTTC

abundance: many
v_gene: TRBV5-1
j_gene: TRBJ2-1
len: 13
d_gene: -
CDR3aa: CASSGLQTNEQFF
CDR3nt: TGCGCCAGCAGCGGCCTCCAGACCAATGAGCAGTTCTTC

abundance: many
v_gene: TRBV12-3/TRBV12-4
j_gene: TRBJ2-5
len: 14
d_gene: TRBD1
CDR3aa: CASSLDRVQETQYF
CDR3nt: TGTGCCAGCAGTCTCGACAGGGTTCAAGAGACCCAGTACTTC

abundance: few
v_gene: TRBV29-1
j_gene: TRBJ2-7
len: 14
d_gene: TRBD2
CDR3aa: CSVVGTSGTGEQYF
CDR3nt: TGCAGCGTTGTCGGGACTAGCGGGACGGGGGAGCAGTACTTC

abundance: -
v_gene: TRBV2
j_gene: TRBJ1-5
len: 17
d_gene: TRBD1
CDR3aa: CASSEARTGGTNQPQHF
CDR3nt: TGTGCCAGCAGTGAAGCGCGGACAGGGGGCACCAATCAGCCCCAGCATTTT

abundance: many
v_gene: TRBV6-4
j_gene: TRBJ2-1
len: 14
d_gene: -
CDR3aa: CASSEDHSYNEQFF
CDR3nt: TGTGCCAGCAGTGAGGACCACTCCTACAATGAGCAGTTCTTC

abundance: -
v_gene: TRBV5-4
j_gene: TRBJ2-3
len: 12
d_gene: -
CDR3aa: CASRSDGPTQYF
CDR3nt: TGTGCCAGCAGATCGGACGGACCTACGCAGTATTTT

abundance: -
v_gene: TRBV6-5
j_gene: TRBJ2-1
len: 15
d_gene: -
CDR3aa: CASSFNGGLYNEQFF
CDR3nt: TGTGCCAGCAGTTTCAACGGGGGACTGTACAATGAGCAGTTCTTC

abundance: -
v_gene: TRBV5-1
j_gene: TRBJ2-7
len: 17
d_gene: -
CDR3aa: CASSLNPSLSAAFEQYF
CDR3nt: TGCGCCAGCAGCTTGAACCCCTCTCTGTCGGCGGCCTTCGAGCAGTACTTC

abundance: few
v_gene: TRBV28
j_gene: TRBJ2-2
len: 15
d_gene: -
CDR3aa: CASSRPLGGAGELFF
CDR3nt: TGTGCCAGCAGTCGCCCTTTGGGGGGAGCCGGGGAGCTGTTTTTT

abundance: -
v_gene: TRBV19
j_gene: TRBJ1-2
len: 14
d_gene: -
CDR3aa: CASSTTGVSYGYTF
CDR3nt: TGTGCCAGTAGTACGACAGGAGTTAGCTATGGCTACACCTTC

abundance: few
v_gene: TRBV12-3/TRBV12-4
j_gene: TRBJ2-1
len: 15
d_gene: TRBD1
CDR3aa: CASSGQGKPYNEQFF
CDR3nt: TGTGCCAGCAGTGGACAGGGAAAACCTTACAATGAGCAGTTCTTC

abundance: few
v_gene: TRBV20-1
j_gene: TRBJ2-1
len: 15
d_gene: TRBD2
CDR3aa: CSAPTSGGGLNEQFF
CDR3nt: TGCAGTGCACCTACTAGCGGGGGGGGACTCAATGAGCAGTTCTTC

abundance: -
v_gene: TRBV29-1
j_gene: TRBJ2-1
len: 14
d_gene: TRBD2
CDR3aa: CSTFLAGPYNEQFF
CDR3nt: TGCAGCACCTTCCTAGCGGGCCCCTACAATGAGCAGTTCTTC

abundance: many
v_gene: TRBV25-1
j_gene: TRBJ2-1
len: 16
d_gene: -
CDR3aa: CASSEYGGGPYNEQFF
CDR3nt: TGTGCCAGCAGTGAATACGGGGGCGGGCCCTACAATGAGCAGTTCTTC

abundance: few
v_gene: TRBV14
j_gene: TRBJ1-1
len: 11
d_gene: -
CDR3aa: CASSQVTEAFF
CDR3nt: TGTGCCAGCAGCCAAGTTACTGAAGCTTTCTTT

abundance: few
v_gene: TRBV12-3/TRBV12-4
j_gene: TRBJ2-7
len: 15
d_gene: TRBD1
CDR3aa: CASSSSGQGAYEQYF
CDR3nt: TGTGCCAGCAGTTCGTCGGGACAGGGGGCCTACGAGCAGTACTTC

abundance: many
v_gene: TRBV10-3
j_gene: TRBJ1-4
len: 12
d_gene: TRBD1
CDR3aa: CAVRQGNEKLFF
CDR3nt: TGTGCCGTCAGACAGGGTAATGAAAAACTGTTTTTT

abundance: -
v_gene: TRBV28
j_gene: TRBJ2-7
len: 15
d_gene: -
CDR3aa: CASSPTGLASYEQYF
CDR3nt: TGTGCCAGCAGCCCGACGGGACTGGCCTCCTACGAGCAGTACTTC

abundance: -
v_gene: TRBV20-1
j_gene: TRBJ2-7
len: 16
d_gene: TRBD2
CDR3aa: CSARDRESGRAYEQYF
CDR3nt: TGCAGTGCTAGAGACAGGGAAAGCGGGAGGGCCTACGAGCAGTACTTC

abundance: many
v_gene: TRBV12-3/TRBV12-4
j_gene: TRBJ2-2
len: 14
d_gene: -
CDR3aa: CASQGLGRTGELFF
CDR3nt: TGTGCCAGCCAAGGGTTGGGCCGGACCGGGGAGCTGTTTTTT

abundance: few
v_gene: TRBV9
j_gene: TRBJ2-2
len: 16
d_gene: -
CDR3aa: CASSVVMASNTGELFF
CDR3nt: TGTGCCAGCAGCGTAGTTATGGCCTCGAACACCGGGGAGCTGTTTTTT

abundance: -
v_gene: TRBV25-1
j_gene: TRBJ2-1
len: 17
d_gene: -
CDR3aa: CASSEIPQATSYNEQFF
CDR3nt: TGTGCCAGCAGTGAAATCCCTCAGGCTACCTCCTACAATGAGCAGTTCTTC

abundance: few
v_gene: TRBV5-1
j_gene: TRBJ2-7
len: 14
d_gene: -
CDR3aa: CASSSSGQAYEQYF
CDR3nt: TGCGCCAGCAGCTCTTCGGGACAAGCTTACGAGCAGTACTTC

abundance: few
v_gene: TRBV19
j_gene: TRBJ1-1
len: 12
d_gene: -
CDR3aa: CASARVVTEAFF
CDR3nt: TGTGCCAGTGCAAGGGTTGTCACTGAAGCTTTCTTT

abundance: few
v_gene: TRBV4-1
j_gene: TRBJ2-5
len: 17
d_gene: TRBD2
CDR3aa: CASSPSPPSGGWETQYF
CDR3nt: TGCGCCAGCAGCCCCTCCCCCCCTAGCGGGGGGTGGGAGACCCAGTACTTC

abundance: many
v_gene: TRBV28
j_gene: TRBJ2-7
len: 16
d_gene: TRBD1
CDR3aa: CASSPTPGTGSYEQYF
CDR3nt: TGTGCCAGCAGTCCGACTCCCGGGACAGGCTCCTACGAGCAGTACTTC

abundance: -
v_gene: TRBV7-9
j_gene: TRBJ2-7
len: 14
d_gene: -
CDR3aa: CASSQGAFSYEQYF
CDR3nt: TGTGCCAGCAGCCAAGGGGCCTTTTCCTACGAGCAGTACTTC

abundance: -
v_gene: TRBV2
j_gene: TRBJ2-4
len: 19
d_gene: TRBD1
CDR3aa: CASSLDGDRGSGAKNIQYF
CDR3nt: TGTGCCAGCAGTCTCGACGGGGACAGGGGGTCTGGGGCCAAAAACATTCAGTACTTC

abundance: few
v_gene: TRBV7-3
j_gene: TRBJ2-1
len: 16
d_gene: -
CDR3aa: CASSLTAEGGIHEQFF
CDR3nt: TGTGCCAGCAGCTTAACGGCGGAGGGGGGAATCCATGAGCAGTTCTTC

abundance: many
v_gene: TRBV29-1
j_gene: TRBJ2-7
len: 16
d_gene: -
CDR3aa: CSVELPTLGENYEQYF
CDR3nt: TGCAGCGTCGAATTACCTACCTTGGGTGAAAACTACGAGCAGTACTTC

abundance: few
v_gene: TRBV13
j_gene: TRBJ2-5
len: 22
d_gene: TRBD2
CDR3aa: CASSGGLAGRSLLQPYQETQYF
CDR3nt: TGTGCCAGCAGCGGGGGACTAGCGGGGCGAAGCCTTCTTCAACCGTACCAAGAGACCCAGTACTTC